This entry describes one T cell receptor beta chain. Its antigen is not known. The junction departs from the called germline gene at one end, perhaps through a read error. This sample also contains other DNA sequences that code for the same CDR3. These data come from a study of cytomegalovirus exposure and HLA in healthy donors. Study outcomes and limitations: The only immune exposure information that was available was CMV serostatus.

Germline loops: CDR1 SGDLS, CDR2 YYNGEE. The CDR3 extends over 16 amino acids. 13 Jbeta primers and 60 Vbeta primers were used for the PCR. TCRdb's copy holds only in-frame clones and misses some; the assay was immunoSEQ multiplex PCR. The sample holds around 170,000 clones, roughly 79% seen once. V gene TRBV9 combines with J gene TRBJ1-2; 8 bases line up with TRBD1. The sequencing sample was made of PBMCs. The sequence was collected from a man in his forties in good health and CMV-seronegative. For the CDR3, the DNA is TGCGCCAGCAGCGCGCAGGACAGGGTACCCCCCTATGGCTACACCTTC. Translating gives CASSAQDRVPPYGYTF.